The rows below give T cell receptor beta chains drawn from one sample of a study of blood T cell repertoires in COVID-19. Data came from immunoSEQ multiplex PCR; TCRdb stores just in-frame clones and leaves some out. Of 200,000 or so clones in the sample, 80% to 90% were seen once. The specimen sequenced was PBMCs or T cells enriched from blood (not recorded which). These receptors all stem from a woman between 18 and 29 years old in a cohort exposed to, infected with or recovered from COVID-19 (not recorded which). The conserved cysteine and the conserved F or W are not part of the CDR3 here. A row's size may be missing; if present it is once, few, many or a size class.

V: TRBV6-5
size: few
CDR3: ASRKRRQSAGYT

V: TRBV6-5
size: -
CDR3: ASSYASSGNNEQF

V: TRBV9
size: -
CDR3: ASSVASSEPYEQY

V: TRBV11-2
size: -
CDR3: ASSTGDRQPQH

V: TRBV29-1
size: -
CDR3: SVEISLTSGTDTQY

V: TRBV27
size: -
CDR3: ASAQPGTGAGELF

V: TRBV2
size: once
CDR3: ASSQTGIASNQPQH

V: TRBV2
size: -
CDR3: ASGVGALEKLF

V: TRBV25-1
size: -
CDR3: ASSFPSGAGNTIY

V: TRBV24-1
size: -
CDR3: ATSLGQGGGYT

V: TRBV21-1
size: -
CDR3: ASSKGGTSGTDTQY

V: TRBV6-1
size: -
CDR3: ASSDRIGAGYGYT

V: TRBV19
size: -
CDR3: ASSTRARNYGYT

V: TRBV2
size: -
CDR3: ASSEAPVYGYT

V: TRBV7-8
size: -
CDR3: ASSLEEIATDSPLH

V: TRBV3-1/TRBV3-2
size: -
CDR3: ASTSGSNQPQH

V: TRBV7-9
size: -
CDR3: ASSSKREGEQF

V: TRBV14
size: -
CDR3: ASSQGWRDSLAKNIQY

V: TRBV10-3
size: -
CDR3: ATGTGVYEQY

V: TRBV27
size: -
CDR3: ASSLGTGGGYT

V: TRBV10-3
size: -
CDR3: AISEGGSAPGNTIY

V: TRBV28
size: few
CDR3: ASSLPGKNIQY

V: TRBV5-1
size: -
CDR3: ASSPGQGSNTEAF

V: TRBV6-1
size: -
CDR3: ASSEGWGRNLNSPLH

V: TRBV2
size: once
CDR3: ASGRLGRNQPQH

V: TRBV7-6
size: -
CDR3: ASSLGLGGDYGYT

V: TRBV24-1
size: -
CDR3: ATSDPPTNEQF

V: TRBV27
size: -
CDR3: ASRSEGFNAEAF

V: TRBV5-4
size: -
CDR3: ASSLDGRANTEAF

V: TRBV6-1
size: -
CDR3: ASSEFRQGLHSPLH

V: TRBV6-5
size: -
CDR3: ASSYTTTGTNEKLF

V: TRBV9
size: -
CDR3: ASTLGDRLTNYGYT

V: TRBV7-3
size: -
CDR3: ASSPGHSNTEAF

V: TRBV11-3
size: -
CDR3: ASRGDSVNSPLH

V: TRBV11-3
size: -
CDR3: ASGLGGVSNEQF

V: TRBV18
size: -
CDR3: ASSPRDIDLNEKLF

V: TRBV24-1
size: -
CDR3: ATSDSGGEQF

V: TRBV6-5
size: once
CDR3: ASRALAGGYEQY

V: TRBV12-3/TRBV12-4
size: -
CDR3: ASKVSSGNTIY

V: TRBV30
size: -
CDR3: AWSPGTGVRMIEKLF

V: TRBV19
size: -
CDR3: ASSFRGGAGTGELF

V: TRBV10-3
size: -
CDR3: AISGNPGQGLNEQF

V: TRBV9
size: few
CDR3: ASSVTGGPYGYT

V: TRBV28
size: once
CDR3: ASSITGTGPYSNQPQH

V: TRBV30
size: once
CDR3: AWGTSGSGQY

V: TRBV7-2
size: -
CDR3: ASSLRLDTQY

V: TRBV11-2
size: -
CDR3: ASSLGEGGANSPLH

V: TRBV15
size: -
CDR3: ATSRDFQRGPENTEAF

V: TRBV29-1
size: -
CDR3: SVEAARGSEKLF

V: TRBV3-1/TRBV3-2
size: -
CDR3: ASSHRLAGGPPYNEQF

V: TRBV6-4
size: -
CDR3: ASSEQGAETQY

V: TRBV27
size: -
CDR3: ASSFGGRAEWLAEQY

V: TRBV7-9
size: -
CDR3: ASSLDPRGSHTEAF

V: TRBV3-1/TRBV3-2
size: -
CDR3: ASSSSNGGGTEAF

V: TRBV14
size: -
CDR3: ASQTGNTEAF

V: TRBV19
size: -
CDR3: ASSSGTYNEQF

V: TRBV6-5
size: -
CDR3: ASSTPSGETDTQY

V: TRBV11-2
size: -
CDR3: ASSYLPGSDGYT

V: TRBV3-1/TRBV3-2
size: -
CDR3: ASSQVPGAGNTIY

V: TRBV29-1
size: few
CDR3: SVAGGYEQY